The 9 T cell receptor beta chains listed next were all sequenced from one sample in a study of blood T cell repertoires in COVID-19 (dated by TCRdb to the early 2020s). Receptor amplification or capture employed the immunoSEQ multiplex PCR assay. TCRdb took this table from immuneACCESS and kept in-frame rearrangements with V and J called. Such tables lack part of the clones; where checked against another copy, unresolved V genes explain under half of the gap, and the rest is unexplained. For this sample there are about 200,000 clones; 60% to 85% appear just once. Together, the top ten hold roughly 7% of the sample. The source material was peripheral blood. The receptors stem from a woman between 65 and 79 years old with acute or convalescent COVID-19.

The chain joins TRBV7-2 to TRBJ1-6, with D perhaps matching TRBD1 (6 bases). CDR3 size: 13 residues. Trimming took off 5 bases at V and 13 bases at J, with 15 bases between the two ends. Germline V gene lookup returns CDR1 SGHTA and CDR2 FQGNSA. The CDR3 here is CASSTLVQGPLHF. CDR3 coding DNA: TGTGCCAGCAGCACTTTGGTACAGGGCCCCCTCCACTTT.

The V gene is TRBV5-5, the J gene TRBJ1-2; no reliable D call. Germline CDR1 is SGHKS and CDR2 is YYEKEE (reference sequence). V was clipped by 0 bases and J by 1 base, with 19 bases between them. The CDR3 runs 18 residues. Written as DNA, the CDR3 is TGTGCCAGCAGCTTGGGTCTCCTGTCCGGGGATCGTAACTATGGCTACACCTTC. It yields the protein CASSLGLLSGDRNYGYTF.

The rearrangement joins TRBV7-7 to TRBJ1-2; D ambiguous. Between the trimmed V and J ends, which lost 1 base and 2 bases, there was a span of 11 bases. CDR3 length: 15 amino acids. Germline values: CDR1 SSHAT, CDR2 FNYEAQ (reference sequence). For the CDR3, the DNA is TGTGCCAGCAGCTTAGTTACAGACGGAAACTATGGCTACACCTTC. The encoded protein is CASSLVTDGNYGYTF.

The rearrangement links TRBV24-1 to TRBJ2-5; 8 nucleotides line up with TRBD1. Germline V CDR1 and CDR2: KGHDR, SFDVKD. The V and J ends lost 7 bases and 5 bases, in that order; junction bases with no gene match: 8. CDR3 size: 14 residues. CDR3 DNA sequence: TGTGCCACCAGAAATGACAGGGGCTCGGAGACCCAGTACTTC. Translating gives CATRNDRGSETQYF.

This chain connects TRBV28 to TRBJ2-3; 7 bases map to TRBD2. Germline CDR1 MDHEN, CDR2 SYDVKM. Trimming took 3 bases from V and 2 from J; bases not matched to a gene: 11. This CDR3 is built from 17 residues. CDR3 sequence: CASSFPRDSGYTDTQYF. CDR3 DNA sequence: TGTGCCAGCAGTTTCCCTCGGGATAGCGGGTACACAGATACGCAGTATTTT.

The chain has TRBV7-8 and TRBJ2-7; D is ambiguous. The CDR3 covers 12 residues. Germline values: CDR1 SGHVS, CDR2 FQNEAQ. Trimming took off 5 bases at V and 5 bases at J, with 10 bases between the two ends. CDR3 amino acids: CASSPENHEQYF. The DNA for the CDR3 is TGTGCCAGCAGCCCCGAGAACCACGAGCAGTACTTC. The full variable domain, with the rest looked up from reference TRBV7-8 and TRBJ2-7, is GAGVSQSPRYKVAKRGQDVALRCDPISGHVSLFWYQQALGQGPEFLTYFQNEAQLDKSGLPSDRFFAERPEGSVSTLKIQRTQQEDSAVYLCASSPENHEQYFGPGTRLTVT.

With respect to this clone: One end of the junction fails to match germline, which may point to a read error. The genes are TRBV6-1 and TRBJ1-4, with a weak D call TRBD1 (6 bases). Germline CDR1 and CDR2: MNHNS and SASEGT. The CDR3 is made up of 16 amino acids. The CDR3 region has the DNA TGTGCCAGCTGTGACGGGGGGGCCGGGGGACGGGAAAAACTGTTTTTT. Translation: CASCDGGAGGREKLFF.

The V gene is TRBV6-5, the J gene TRBJ2-1; TRBD1 matches 10 bases. The ends lost 6 bases at V and 2 bases at J; junction bases unmatched: 4. This CDR3 has 15 residues. Germline-derived CDR1 and CDR2 are MNHEY and SVGAGI. The CDR3 nucleotides are TGTGCCAGCAGAGCCGGGACAGGGGCCTACAATGAGCAGTTCTTC. Its translation is CASRAGTGAYNEQFF.

This clone has only a few counts. V is TRBV30 and J is TRBJ1-5; D not certain. Trimming took 0 bases from V and 11 from J, leaving 14 bases between them. Germline values: CDR1 GTSNPN, CDR2 SVGIG (reference sequence). The CDR3 is made up of 13 amino acids. CDR3 sequence reads: CAWSVREGGSQHF. DNA of the CDR3: TGTGCCTGGAGTGTACGGGAGGGTGGGTCCCAGCATTTT.